The 5 T cell receptor beta chains below all came from one sample that was sequenced in a study of T cells in Graves' hyperthyroidism and ophthalmopathy. Researchers amplified the TCR beta CDR3 regions from RNA transcripts. An initial round of RT-PCR targeting the TCR CDR3 relied on the HTBI primer set. TCRdb analysed the multiplex PCR reads with MiXCR anew, one entry per CDR3 protein. In the table there are 560,000 or so distinct CDR3 sequences, more than 45% of which are singletons. Specimen: peripheral blood or thyroid tissue (not recorded which). These receptors were obtained from a woman under 30 with Graves' hyperthyroidism.

This clonotype occurred once. The rearrangement joins TRBV4-2 to TRBJ1-1; D remains unclear. The germline CDR1 and CDR2 sequences are LGHNA and YNFKEQ. V lost 0 bases and J 1 base, leaving 9 bases between the germline ends. The CDR3 spans 15 residues. CDR3: CASSQDDKGNTEAFF. The CDR3 DNA follows: TGTGCCAGCAGCCAAGATGACAAGGGGAACACTGAAGCTTTCTTT.

The chain uses TRBV15 and TRBJ1-3, with D uncertain. From germline, CDR1 is LNHNV and CDR2 YYDKDF (reference sequence). V was pared by 0 bases and J by 0 bases, with 12 bases between. CDR3 length: 17 amino acids. CDR3 in amino acids: CATSRDSWQASGNTIYF. DNA for the CDR3: TGTGCCACCAGCAGAGATTCCTGGCAGGCCTCTGGAAACACCATATATTTT.

In this sample, this clonotype turned up many times. The gene calls are TRBV29-1 and TRBJ1-2, with TRBD1 matching over 7 bases. Germline CDR1 reads SQVTM; CDR2 reads ANQGSEA. Trimming cost V 0 bases and J 5 bases; bases outside gene matches: 15. This CDR3 comprises 17 residues. CDR3 DNA sequence: TGCAGCGTTGAAGATCGTGGCAGGGGGAAAGGGACGTATGGCTACACCTTC. This codes for CSVEDRGRGKGTYGYTF.

V is TRBV7-2 and J is TRBJ2-1; D possibly corresponds to TRBD1 (5 bases). From germline, CDR1 is SGHTA and CDR2 FQGNSA. With 3 bases removed from V and 7 bases from J, the gap between germline ends came to 22 bases. The CDR3 has 17 amino acids. The CDR3 DNA reads as TGTGCCAGCAGCTTGGTAGGTGGCAGGGCCGGTAGTAATGAGCAGTTCTTC. This translates into CASSLVGGRAGSNEQFF.

V gene TRBV7-2 combines with J gene TRBJ2-2, with TRBD2 identical over 8 bases. The junction had 9 bases not matched to a gene; V was cut back by 5 bases and J by 4 bases. The germline V gene encodes CDR1 SGHTA and CDR2 FQGNSA. The CDR3 has 16 residues. CDR3 sequence (DNA): TGTGCCAGCAGCCGACGGAGGCGGGAGGCCACCGGGGAGCTGTTTTTT. Translating gives CASSRRRREATGELFF.